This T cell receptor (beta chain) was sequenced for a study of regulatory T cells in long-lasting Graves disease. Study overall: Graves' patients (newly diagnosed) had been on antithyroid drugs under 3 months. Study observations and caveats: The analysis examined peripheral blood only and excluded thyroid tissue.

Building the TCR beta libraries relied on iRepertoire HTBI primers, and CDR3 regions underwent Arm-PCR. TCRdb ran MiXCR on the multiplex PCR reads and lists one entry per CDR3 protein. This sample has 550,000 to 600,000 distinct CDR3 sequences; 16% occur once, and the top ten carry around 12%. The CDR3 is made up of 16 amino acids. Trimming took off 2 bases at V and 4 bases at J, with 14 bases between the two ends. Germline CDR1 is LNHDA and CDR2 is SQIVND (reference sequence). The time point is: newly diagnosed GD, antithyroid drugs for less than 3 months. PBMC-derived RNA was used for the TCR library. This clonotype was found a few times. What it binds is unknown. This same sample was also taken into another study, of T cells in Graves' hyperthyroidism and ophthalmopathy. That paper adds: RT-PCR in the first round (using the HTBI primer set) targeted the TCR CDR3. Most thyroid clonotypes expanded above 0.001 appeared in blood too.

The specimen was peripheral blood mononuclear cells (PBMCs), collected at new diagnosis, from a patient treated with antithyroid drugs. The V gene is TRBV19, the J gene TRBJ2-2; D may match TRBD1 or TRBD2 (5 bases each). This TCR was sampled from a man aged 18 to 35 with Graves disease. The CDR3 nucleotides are TGTGCCAGTAGTATATTGTTAGGGGACCGCACCGGGGAGCTGTTTTTT. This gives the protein CASSILLGDRTGELFF.